This TCR beta chain was recovered during a study of cytotoxic CD8 clonotypes in ibrutinib-treated CLL. At the level of the study: Response sampling took place at median about 12 months of treatment, range 6 to 36. The average sample held around 260,000 productive templates and about 94,000 productive rearrangements.

Target depth was 1 in 200,000 to 1 in 1 million T cells, about 10x per clonotype. Method: immunoSEQ multiplex PCR; TCRdb's copy keeps in-frame clones and lacks some. The sample gives about 160,000 clones, more than 75% of which show up once; about 1.9% is in the top ten. Worth noting for this clone: As yet, its antigen is unknown.

CDR1 is LNHNV and CDR2 is YYDKDF in the germline V gene (reference sequence). The CDR3 is 16 amino acids. Deletions cut 0 bases from V and 7 bases from J, with 13 bases between. Notes on the study in general: Baseline levels were approached again at progression, after clonality had risen at ibrutinib response.

The TCR comes from a human donor with chronic lymphocytic leukemia. Sequencing was performed on PBMCs, taken after 12 months of ibrutinib treatment. The gene calls are TRBV15 and TRBJ1-6; perhaps TRBD1 as D (5 bases). Here the CDR3 reads CATSRDLPRQNSPLHF. CDR3 in DNA: TGTGCCACCAGCAGAGATCTTCCAAGACAGAATTCACCCCTCCACTTT.